Below, 11 T cell receptor beta chains from the same sample are listed, as sequenced in a study of human T cells and chemical hapten exposure. The time point was: pre-sensitization, week 0. Stated treatment: therapeutic diphenylcyclopropenone sensitization with weekly scalp DPC. In TCRdb, the RACE reads were re-called with MiXCR into one record per CDR3 protein. This sample has approximately 100,000 distinct CDR3 sequences, with around 10% found just once. Sample: whole blood, taken in connection with sensitization to the hapten diphenylcyclopropenone (DPC). The origin of the receptors is a woman aged 50 to 60 with alopecia areata. Some clones in this sample may be carry-over from other donors' samples.

The genes are TRBV3-1 and TRBJ2-7; 7 bases line up with TRBD2. V shed 4 bases, J shed 6 bases, and the junction held 9 bases outside the gene matches. In germline, CDR1 is LGHDT, CDR2 YNNKEL (reference sequence). The CDR3 is made up of 14 amino acids. This chain's CDR3 is CASSRLGGSGEQYF. The CDR3 coding sequence is TGTGCCAGCAGCCGTCTGGGGGGGTCTGGCGAGCAGTACTTC.

This clonotype occurred a few times. CDR3 residues: CASSYFPGLDGEQYF. The CDR3 DNA reads TGTGCCAGCAGTTACTTTCCGGGACTAGACGGCGAGCAGTACTTC. The V call is TRBV6-5, the J call TRBJ2-7; TRBD2 agrees at 8 bases. Germline-derived CDR1 and CDR2 are MNHEY and SVGAGI. This CDR3 has 15 amino acids. Trimming cost V 1 base and J 6 bases; bases outside gene matches: 8.

This clonotype came up many times. The rearrangement uses TRBV6-1 and TRBJ2-2; TRBD1 aligns across 10 bases. The CDR3 runs 15 residues. V lost 6 bases to trimming and J lost 6 bases; unmatched junction nucleotides: 7. Germline-derived CDR1 and CDR2 are MNHNS and SASEGT. The CDR3 loop is CASSGDRGGAGELFF. The CDR3 DNA sequence: TGTGCCAGCAGCGGGGACAGGGGCGGCGCCGGGGAGCTGTTTTTT.

This clonotype has a handful of counts. The chain has TRBV3-1 and TRBJ1-3, with D unclear. Trimming cost V 5 bases and J 0 bases, with 8 bases left between them. From germline, CDR1 is LGHDT and CDR2 YNNKEL (reference sequence). The CDR3 has 14 residues. The CDR3 sequence: CASSNSLSGNTIYF. Here the CDR3 DNA reads TGTGCCAGCAGCAACTCTCTCTCTGGAAACACCATATATTTT.

This clonotype was seen more than once but under ten times. This sequence joins TRBV28 and TRBJ1-4; 7 nucleotides match TRBD1. CDR3 length: 15 amino acids. Germline V gene data show CDR1 as MDHEN and CDR2 as SYDVKM. J lost 5 bases, V lost 2 bases, and 5 bases had no gene match. Here the CDR3 DNA reads TGTGCCAGCAGTTTACAGGGGGTTGGAAATGAAAAACTGTTTTTT. This translates into CASSLQGVGNEKLFF.

The chain joins TRBV28 to TRBJ2-7; 14 positions agree with TRBD2. There are 20 residues in the CDR3. The V gene end was trimmed by 4 bases and the J gene end by 2 bases; junction bases not matched to a gene: 16. Germline V lookup: CDR1 MDHEN, CDR2 SYDVKM. DNA for the CDR3: TGTGCCAGCAGTTACCCTTTGGGGACTAGCGGGAGCCCGGGGACCTACGAGCAGTACTTC. Translating gives CASSYPLGTSGSPGTYEQYF.

This clonotype was found a few times. DNA of the CDR3: TGCGCCAGCAGCCAAGCGACAGACAACCAGCCCCAGCATTTT. It codes for CASSQATDNQPQHF. The chain links TRBV4-3 to TRBJ1-5, with D possibly being TRBD1 (5 bases). CDR3 length equals 14 residues. V dropped 1 base and J dropped 7 bases, with 11 bases sitting between them. Germline CDR1 and CDR2: LGHNA and YSLEER.

Of note for this clonotype: Sequence at one end of the junction differs from germline and may be a read error. This sequence joins TRBV11-1 and TRBJ2-2, with no clear D. Germline V CDR1 and CDR2: SGHAT, FQDESV (reference sequence). There are 13 residues in the CDR3. CDR3 coding DNA: TGTGTCAGCAGTTCCCGTAACACCGGGGAGCTGTTTTTT. It is translated as CVSSSRNTGELFF.

This clonotype was seen ten or more times. A junction boundary mismatches the germline segment, possibly from a read error. This chain joins TRBV7-7 and TRBJ1-5; TRBD1 aligns across 8 bases. The CDR3 length is 13 residues. Germline V CDR1 and CDR2: SSHAT, FNYEAQ (reference sequence). CDR3 region: CASSLDRGQPQHF. The CDR3, as DNA: TGTGCTAGCAGCTTAGACAGGGGTCAGCCCCAGCATTTT.

A few counts support this clonotype. The rearrangement uses TRBV7-9 and TRBJ1-1; maybe TRBD1 (6 bases). CDR1 and CDR2 from the germline V gene are SEHNR and FQNEAQ (reference sequence). CDR3 length equals 16 residues. V was trimmed by 8 bases and J by 1 base, leaving 20 bases between them. The CDR3 nucleotides read TGTGCCAGCTCTAAGAGGACAGCCGTCTCGAACACTGAAGCTTTCTTT. It codes for CASSKRTAVSNTEAFF.

This clonotype turned up a few times. For the CDR3, the DNA is TGTGCCAGCAGCTTAAGACAGGGGGATAACTATGGCTACACCTTC. As protein: CASSLRQGDNYGYTF. The genes are TRBV11-2 and TRBJ1-2; 9 positions agree with TRBD1. There are 15 residues in the CDR3. J gave up 1 base and V 2 bases, and 2 bases lay outside the gene matches. Germline lookup yields CDR1 SGHAT and CDR2 FQNNGV.